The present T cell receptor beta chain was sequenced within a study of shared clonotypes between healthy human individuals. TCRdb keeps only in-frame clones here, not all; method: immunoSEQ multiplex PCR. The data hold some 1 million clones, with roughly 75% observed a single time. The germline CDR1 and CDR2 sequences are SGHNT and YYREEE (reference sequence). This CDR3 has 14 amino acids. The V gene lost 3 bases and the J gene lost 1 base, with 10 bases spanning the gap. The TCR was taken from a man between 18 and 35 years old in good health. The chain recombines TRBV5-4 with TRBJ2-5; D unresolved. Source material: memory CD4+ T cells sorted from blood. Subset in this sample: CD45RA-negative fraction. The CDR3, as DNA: TGTGCCAGCAGCTCCCAGACCGGCCAAGAGACCCAGTACTTC. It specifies CASSSQTGQETQYF.